This T cell receptor beta chain was captured by sequencing in a study of T-cell memory formation after mild COVID-19. In TCRdb, the 5' RACE reads were re-called with MiXCR into one record per CDR3 protein. The data hold some 450,000 distinct CDR3 sequences, with approximately 20% observed a single time. The sample taken for sequencing was PBMCs or a T cell subset sorted from them (not recorded which). This receptor was taken from an adult woman who had mild COVID-19 (a few samples of this study predate the infection). Cell type and time point are not known.

This CDR3 is CSVEVGGTGVYGYTF. CDR3 DNA sequence: TGCAGCGTTGAGGTTGGCGGGACAGGGGTCTATGGCTACACCTTC. This sequence joins TRBV29-1 and TRBJ1-2, with 10 bases aligning to TRBD1. Germline CDR1 and CDR2: SQVTM and ANQGSEA. Germline trimming cut 3 bases from V and 4 bases from J; bases unmatched to any gene: 8. The CDR3 consists of 15 residues.